The T cell receptor beta chain under discussion was sequenced for a study of metastatic and nonmetastatic thyroid tumors. Study-wide context: Repertoires were compared across blood and tumor or nodule tissue from malignant and benign thyroid patients. Study-level points and caveats: The reported finding was significantly higher TCR beta diversity in malignant thyroid tumors relative to benign nodules, in blood and tumor.

For this clone: What it binds is unknown.

Germline V gene sequence: CDR1 MNHNS, CDR2 SASEGT. The V end was cut by 3 bases, the J end by 11 bases, with 7 bases between. The CDR3 loop spans 10 amino acids. None of the patients had undergone any treatment ahead of thyroid surgery. Original handling: The study built a papillary thyroid cancer distant-metastasis classifier from CDR3 differences across clinicopathological groups. TCRdb redid the clone calls on the PCR reads using MiXCR. The V and J calls, along with clone size, are taken from TCRdb and not from the paper's own processing. The sample comprises around 37,000 clones, 20% to 30% of which are singletons, and about 8.9% rests with the top ten.

The sequenced material came from blood. The source is a female donor with papillary thyroid cancer or a benign thyroid nodule (not recorded which). Some clones in this sample may be carry-over from other donors' samples. The chain recombines TRBV6-1 with TRBJ1-1; D gene unclear. The CDR3 loop reads CASSDTGAFF. CDR3 sequence (DNA): TGTGCCAGCAGTGACACTGGGGCTTTCTTT.